This T cell receptor beta chain was observed in a study of blood T cell repertoires in COVID-19 (dated by TCRdb to the early 2020s). Broadly, across the study: Samples covering the acute and convalescent phases of COVID-19 were provided by collaborators in the United States, Italy and Spain. The material from the prospective study consisted of cDNA or gDNA derived from T cells, B-cell-depleted T cells, or PBMCs. The dataset comprised deeply sampled blood TCRbeta repertoires from subjects exposed to, actively infected with, or recovered from COVID-19. The repertoires were released in a freely available public database intended as a resource for research on the immune response to SARS-CoV-2. The samples were drawn from the first 160 participants of the ongoing ImmuneRACE study and from 1,254 subjects provided by 6 global collaborators. Nearly every sample came with metadata listing a de-identified subject ID, COVID-19 status, age in years and sex. Where HLA class I and class II types were available, the types were taken from metadata supplied by the sample provider, not from assay-based typing.

The germline V gene specifies SGHRS as CDR1 and YFSETQ as CDR2. Including cysteine and phenylalanine, the CDR3 has 15 amino acids. CDR3 DNA only is kept here, 45 bases in frame from base 1. V was cut back by 0 bases and J by 3 bases, leaving a gap of 13 bases between them. Concerning this clone: Which antigen it targets is not known. No base qualities exist here, and no much larger clone lies one base off it. Within the sample, other DNA sequences also encode this same CDR3.

Results and caveats for the whole study, not just this receptor: The quantity of clinical and demographic metadata differed by source and by participant and was supplied without curation.

The collaborating institutions used their own protocols to collect whole blood in K2EDTA tubes. For TCRbeta analysis, collaborators shipped samples as frozen whole blood, isolated PBMCs, or DNA extracted from either of those sample types. TCRbeta CDR3 regions were amplified from genomic DNA using the immunoSEQ Assay, a bias-controlled multiplex PCR. The paper's processing steps were these. The number of nucleated cells in each sample was estimated from the amplification of reference gene primers within the assay. To quantify the absolute abundance of each unique TCRbeta CDR3 rearrangement, sequence reads were collapsed and filtered. For each sample, productive Simpson clonality was calculated as the square root of Simpson's diversity index across productive rearrangements. TCRdb holds this immuneACCESS table with in-frame rearrangements only. Some clones are missing; in checked studies, unresolved V genes explain under half, and the rest has no known cause. V and J calls and clone size are those listed in that table; D and trimming were worked out from the DNA. In this sample the table shows more than 200,000 clones, more than 70% of which occur a single time. The top ten clones comprise roughly 8.8% of the sample.

The sequencing input was peripheral blood. The chain employs TRBV5-1 and TRBJ2-7, and the D gene may be TRBD2, 5 bases matching. This TCR was recovered from a man aged 35 to 55 with active or convalescent COVID-19. The sequenced DNA: TGCGCCAGCAGCTTGGCCGCGGGCGGTTACTACGAGCAGTACTTC. It is translated as CASSLAAGGYYEQYF.